These T cell receptor beta chains were read from a single sample in a study of spatial heterogeneity in lung cancer. A single record per CDR3 protein comes from TCRdb applying MiXCR to the 5' RACE reads. This table has 12,000 to 15,000 distinct CDR3 sequences, under 7.5% appearing once. The sequencing used lung tumor tissue, collected at surgery. The receptors come from a male donor with early-stage non-small cell lung cancer. CDR3s include the opening cysteine and the closing phenylalanine or tryptophan. Each record gives: V gene, clone size, J gene, D gene, CDR3 protein, CDR3 DNA. D genes are given only for firm matches. The size of a clone is reported for some rows only, either as once, few or many, or as a class for expanded clones.

V: TRBV28; size: .; J: TRBJ1-2; D: TRBD1; CDR3: CASSFMGQGKSYTF; DNA: TGTGCCAGCAGTTTCATGGGACAGGGCAAGAGCTACACCTTC
V: TRBV29-1; size: many; J: TRBJ1-4; D: .; CDR3: CSASLDGEKLFF; DNA: TGCAGCGCCTCTTTAGACGGTGAAAAACTGTTTTTT
V: TRBV20-1; size: medium-sized; J: TRBJ1-1; D: TRBD1; CDR3: CSAAGTGGLLWAFF; DNA: TGCAGTGCGGCAGGGACAGGGGGTCTTCTCTGGGCTTTCTTT
V: TRBV3-1; size: .; J: TRBJ2-7; D: .; CDR3: CASSPGTYSYEQYF; DNA: TGTGCCAGCAGCCCCGGGACATACTCCTACGAGCAGTACTTC
V: TRBV6-5; size: many; J: TRBJ2-7; D: .; CDR3: CASSPYRTHYEQYF; DNA: TGTGCCAGCAGTCCGTACAGGACCCACTACGAGCAGTACTTC
V: TRBV5-1; size: .; J: TRBJ2-2; D: .; CDR3: CASSPGGSTGELFF; DNA: TGCGCCAGCAGTCCCGGCGGTTCCACCGGGGAGCTGTTTTTT
V: TRBV20-1; size: .; J: TRBJ1-6; D: .; CDR3: CSARDFLLGPLHF; DNA: TGCAGTGCTAGGGACTTTCTCTTGGGGCCCCTCCACTTT
V: TRBV11-2; size: many; J: TRBJ2-3; D: .; CDR3: CASSLSTPSTDTQYF; DNA: TGTGCCAGCAGCTTATCCACTCCTAGCACAGATACGCAGTATTTT
V: TRBV20-1; size: few; J: TRBJ1-1; D: .; CDR3: CSASVQGVGTEAFF; DNA: TGCAGTGCTAGTGTACAGGGCGTCGGCACTGAAGCTTTCTTT
V: TRBV20-1; size: many; J: TRBJ2-1; D: TRBD2; CDR3: CSAEGGSGEQFF; DNA: TGCAGTGCCGAAGGCGGGAGTGGAGAGCAGTTCTTC
V: TRBV18; size: few; J: TRBJ2-1; D: TRBD2; CDR3: CASSPSSGRVNEQFF; DNA: TGTGCCAGCTCACCATCTAGCGGGAGAGTCAATGAGCAGTTCTTC
V: TRBV7-9; size: few; J: TRBJ1-6; D: .; CDR3: CASSFQGSPLHF; DNA: TGTGCCAGCAGTTTTCAGGGTTCACCCCTCCACTTT
V: TRBV6-6; size: .; J: TRBJ2-4; D: .; CDR3: CASSYRRTGSLDIQYF; DNA: TGTGCCAGCAGTTACCGACGAACTGGATCGTTGGACATTCAGTACTTC
V: TRBV7-9; size: many; J: TRBJ1-1; D: TRBD1; CDR3: CASSIRQGNTEAFF; DNA: TGTGCCAGCAGCATAAGACAGGGGAACACTGAAGCTTTCTTT
V: TRBV5-1; size: many; J: TRBJ1-1; D: .; CDR3: CASSLMTDPAEAFF; DNA: TGCGCCAGCAGCTTGATGACAGATCCCGCGGAAGCTTTCTTT
V: TRBV10-3; size: many; J: TRBJ2-1; D: TRBD2; CDR3: CATKRGTSTEQFF; DNA: TGTGCCACCAAAAGAGGGACTAGCACTGAGCAGTTCTTC
V: TRBV7-2; size: many; J: TRBJ1-6; D: .; CDR3: CASSFILSPLHF; DNA: TGTGCCAGCAGCTTTATTCTCTCACCCCTCCACTTT
V: TRBV6-5; size: many; J: TRBJ1-2; D: TRBD1; CDR3: CASSWSSLRDRGYGYTF; DNA: TGTGCCAGCAGTTGGTCGTCTTTGAGAGACAGGGGCTATGGCTACACCTTC
V: TRBV27; size: .; J: TRBJ1-5; D: TRBD1; CDR3: CASSRTGCSQPQHF; DNA: TGTGCCAGCAGCAGGACAGGGTGTAGTCAGCCCCAGCATTTT
V: TRBV12-3/TRBV12-4; size: many; J: TRBJ2-1; D: TRBD2; CDR3: CASSLTSGRMGRNEQFF; DNA: TGTGCCAGCAGTTTAACTAGCGGGAGAATGGGGCGGAATGAGCAGTTCTTC
V: TRBV18; size: .; J: TRBJ1-1; D: .; CDR3: CASSPPIGEAFF; DNA: TGTGCCAGCTCACCACCGATCGGGGAGGCTTTCTTT
V: TRBV20-1; size: large; J: TRBJ1-3; D: .; CDR3: CSAPDLSGNTIYF; DNA: TGCAGTGCCCCCGATCTCTCCGGAAACACCATATATTTT
V: TRBV10-2; size: few; J: TRBJ2-7; D: .; CDR3: CASRSGGPYEQYF; DNA: TGCGCCAGCAGATCGGGGGGCCCCTACGAGCAGTACTTC
V: TRBV7-8; size: many; J: TRBJ1-5; D: .; CDR3: CASSLRRGQPQHF; DNA: TGTGCCAGCAGCCTTCGGCGTGGTCAGCCCCAGCATTTT
V: TRBV7-8; size: many; J: TRBJ2-2; D: .; CDR3: CASSRTANTGELFF; DNA: TGTGCCAGCAGCCGAACAGCAAACACCGGGGAGCTGTTTTTT
V: TRBV12-3/TRBV12-4; size: many; J: TRBJ1-1; D: TRBD1; CDR3: CASSKGTANTEAFF; DNA: TGTGCCAGCAGCAAAGGGACAGCAAACACTGAAGCTTTCTTT
V: TRBV20-1; size: many; J: TRBJ2-2; D: .; CDR3: CSAERDFTGELFF; DNA: TGCAGTGCTGAGAGAGACTTCACCGGGGAGCTGTTTTTT
V: TRBV27; size: medium-sized; J: TRBJ2-7; D: .; CDR3: CASSHGSANEQYF; DNA: TGTGCCAGCAGCCACGGGTCCGCCAACGAGCAGTACTTC
V: TRBV15; size: few; J: TRBJ1-2; D: TRBD1; CDR3: CATSRELTGIYGYTF; DNA: TGTGCCACCAGCAGAGAACTGACAGGGATCTATGGCTACACCTTC
V: TRBV5-1; size: few; J: TRBJ1-4; D: .; CDR3: CASSLGGDANEKLFF; DNA: TGCGCCAGCAGTCTCGGAGGGGACGCTAATGAAAAACTGTTTTTT
V: TRBV27; size: few; J: TRBJ1-2; D: .; CDR3: CASSLYAQGGGNYGYTF; DNA: TGTGCCAGCAGTTTATACGCCCAGGGTGGAGGAAACTATGGCTACACCTTC
V: TRBV10-1; size: few; J: TRBJ2-7; D: TRBD2; CDR3: CASSDGRNEQYF; DNA: TGCGCCAGCAGTGACGGGAGGAACGAGCAGTACTTC
V: TRBV27; size: few; J: TRBJ2-3; D: TRBD1; CDR3: CASSLTGIQVDTQYF; DNA: TGTGCCAGCAGTTTGACAGGGATCCAGGTAGATACGCAGTATTTT
V: TRBV15; size: .; J: TRBJ2-3; D: .; CDR3: CATSSYLNTQYF; DNA: TGTGCCACCAGCAGCTATCTTAATACGCAGTATTTT
V: TRBV6-5; size: few; J: TRBJ2-6; D: .; CDR3: CASSYGRPGANVLTF; DNA: TGTGCCAGCAGCTATGGGCGCCCTGGGGCCAACGTCCTGACTTTC
V: TRBV12-3/TRBV12-4; size: .; J: TRBJ1-5; D: TRBD1; CDR3: CASSKKGGGYNKTKNF; DNA: TGTGCCAGCAGTAAGAAAGGGGGCGGTTATAATAAGACAAAGAATTTT
V: TRBV10-1; size: many; J: TRBJ2-2; D: .; CDR3: CASSEQGPDTGELFF; DNA: TGCGCCAGCAGTGAGCAGGGACCCGACACCGGGGAGCTGTTTTTT